Here is one TCR beta chain with its context. What it binds is not known. One end of the junction does not line up with germline, which may come from a read error. Produced via immunoSEQ multiplex PCR; TCRdb's table is partial and in-frame only. Of 29,000 or so clones in the sample, about nine tenths were seen once. Repeated repertoire sampling spanned the course of chemoradiotherapy. The germline V gene encodes CDR1 SGHRS and CDR2 YFSETQ. The CDR3 is made up of 13 amino acids. This entry comes from a study of chemoradiotherapy in HPV16-positive cancers. Study-wide background: A couple of HPV16-positive patients' cells yielded candidate HPV-specific clones and common motifs. Study outcomes and limitations: Candidate HPV-specific clones and E7-related TCR motifs grew in tumor during treatment. Better recurrence-free survival went with HPV-responsive T-cell expansion in HPV16-positive patients.

The gene calls are TRBV5-1 and TRBJ1-2, with D perhaps matching TRBD1 (5 bases). The TCR comes from a human donor with HPV-associated anogenital cancer. The sample in question was blood, obtained from a patient who underwent chemoradiotherapy. CDR3 in DNA: TGCGCCAGCAGCTTGGATGAGGGGCCCCGCCTTTCGTTC. Protein sequence: CASSLDEGPRLSF.